These 20 T cell receptor beta chains share one sample of origin, sequenced in a study of cytomegalovirus exposure and HLA in healthy donors. Use of 60 Vbeta and 13 Jbeta primers characterized the PCR. Only in-frame clones appear in the TCRdb table, and some are missing; sequencing was by immunoSEQ multiplex PCR. The table includes 100,000 to 150,000 clones, approximately 10% detected once. The sequenced sample consisted of PBMCs. These receptors originate from a woman younger than 35 in good health and CMV-seropositive.

The table lists this clone with a few counts. The CDR3 spells CASSRGLGNEQFF. For the CDR3, the DNA is TGTGCCAGTAGCCGGGGACTAGGCAATGAGCAGTTCTTC. V is TRBV19 and J is TRBJ2-1, with TRBD2 matching over 8 bases. Germline V gene sequence: CDR1 LNHDA, CDR2 SQIVND (reference sequence). J was trimmed by 6 bases and V by 6 bases; bases with no gene match: 4. The CDR3 contains 13 residues.

The chain couples TRBV27 to TRBJ1-5; perhaps TRBD1 as D (6 bases). This CDR3 spans 20 amino acids. V was pared by 6 bases and J by 0 bases, with 27 bases between. CDR1 is MNHEY, CDR2 SMNVEV, per germline (reference sequence). The CDR3 spells CASSPFRTEEFCYSNQPQHF. CDR3 DNA: TGTGCCAGCAGCCCATTCCGGACAGAGGAGTTCTGTTATAGCAATCAGCCCCAGCATTTT.

Only a few counts were recorded for this clone. The chain couples TRBV9 to TRBJ2-3, with no clear D. This CDR3 has 16 amino acids. V was pared by 2 bases and J by 2 bases, with 15 bases between. Looked up from germline, CDR1 is SGDLS and CDR2 is YYNGEE. This CDR3 is CASSVSPTLNTDTQYF. In nucleotides, the CDR3 is TGTGCCAGCAGCGTTAGTCCGACACTCAACACAGATACGCAGTATTTT.

The chain combines TRBV30 with TRBJ2-5, with D maybe TRBD2 (6 bases). This CDR3 is 13 amino acids long. Germline loops: CDR1 GTSNPN, CDR2 SVGIG (reference sequence). V lost 3 bases and J lost 2, with 10 bases in between. The CDR3 nucleotides are TGTGCCTGGAGCCGCGGGGTACAAGAGACCCAGTACTTC. This codes for CAWSRGVQETQYF.

There are a few counts of this clone. The CDR3: CASGPGGTGNYGYTF. The CDR3 DNA sequence: TGTGCTAGTGGTCCCGGGGGGACAGGGAACTATGGCTACACCTTC. The V and J genes are TRBV12-5 and TRBJ1-2; 9 bases fit TRBD1. The ends lost 5 bases at V and 2 bases at J; junction bases unmatched: 6. Germline CDR1 LGHNT, CDR2 FRNRAP. This CDR3 is 15 amino acids long.

This clone was counted between two and nine times. V gene TRBV6-1 combines with J gene TRBJ1-1, with D perhaps TRBD1 (6 bases). In germline, CDR1 is MNHNS, CDR2 SASEGT. V dropped 6 bases and J dropped 4 bases, with 15 bases sitting between them. The CDR3 sequence is 14 residues long. The CDR3 DNA reads TGTGCCAGCAGCTTAACAGGGATTCTCACTGAAGCTTTCTTT. Its translation is CASSLTGILTEAFF.

This clone was counted between two and nine times. The V gene is TRBV10-2, the J gene TRBJ1-1; 8 bases map to TRBD1. The CDR3 covers 12 residues. The V segment lost 9 bases and the J segment 6 bases; nucleotides outside the gene matches: 6. In germline, CDR1 is WSHSY, CDR2 SAAADI. CDR3 protein: CASGQGGAEAFF. DNA for the CDR3: TGCGCCAGTGGACAGGGAGGGGCTGAAGCTTTCTTT.

The J gene is TRBJ1-1, the V gene TRBV30, with no clear D. Between the trimmed V and J ends, which lost 3 bases and 4 bases, there was a span of 15 bases. The CDR3 extends over 14 amino acids. Per the germline V gene, CDR1 is GTSNPN and CDR2 is SVGIG (reference sequence). CDR3 sequence (DNA): TGTGCCTGGAGCCTCAGGTTTATGGGCACTGAAGCTTTCTTT. This codes for CAWSLRFMGTEAFF.

This clone was detected only a few times. The chain recombines TRBV7-3 with TRBJ2-7; D is uncertain. The CDR3 is 16 amino acids. Germline loops: CDR1 SGHTA, CDR2 FQGTGA. Trimming took 0 bases from V and 0 from J, leaving 12 bases between them. CDR3 coding DNA: TGTGCCAGCAGCTTAACGAGTAGCAGCAGCTCCTACGAGCAGTACTTC. Encoded protein: CASSLTSSSSSYEQYF.

To note about this clone: This likely comes from a read error, as the CDR3 has no conserved phenylalanine or tryptophan at its end. The limits of the CDR3 on the DNA are not certain, so only TCRdb's listed CDR3 is given. CDR3 loop: CASSDSVRERFV. This chain links TRBV6-4 with TRBJ1-3. With termini counted, the CDR3 has 12 amino acids. Germline CDR1 is MRHNA and CDR2 is SNTAGT.

In its sample, this clone was seen a few times. The chain combines TRBV6-5 with TRBJ1-2, with TRBD1 matching over 8 bases. J lost 7 bases, V lost 7 bases, and 5 bases had no gene match. Germline assignment: CDR1 MNHEY and CDR2 SVGAGI. There are 12 residues in the CDR3. CDR3 nucleotides: TGTGCCAGCACCAGGACAGGGATTGGCTACACCTTC. Translating gives CASTRTGIGYTF.

The sample holds a few counts of this clone. V and J are TRBV30 and TRBJ2-2, with D maybe TRBD2 (6 bases). CDR1 is GTSNPN and CDR2 is SVGIG in the germline V gene (reference sequence). The germline V and J ends were trimmed by 8 bases and 4 bases, with 11 bases remaining between them. This CDR3 region has 12 residues. Here the CDR3 reads CAGDSTTGELFF. The CDR3 coding sequence is TGTGCCGGGGACTCCACCACCGGGGAGCTGTTTTTT.

This clone appeared once. This rearrangement joins TRBV9 to TRBJ2-1; 7 nucleotides align to TRBD2. V lost 3 bases, J lost 6 bases, and 9 bases stayed unmatched. CDR1 is SGDLS, CDR2 YYNGEE, per germline. This CDR3 spans 15 amino acids. CDR3 in DNA: TGTGCCAGCAGCGAGCGGGACGGATTGCGCAATGAGCAGTTCTTC. Amino acids: CASSERDGLRNEQFF.

V usage is TRBV6-4 and J usage is TRBJ2-1, with 13 bases that match TRBD2. The J segment lost 4 bases and the V segment lost 4 bases, leaving 4 bases of the junction unmatched. The CDR3 is 16 residues long. Germline-derived CDR1 and CDR2 are MRHNA and SNTAGT. In nucleotides, the CDR3 is TGTGCCAGCAGTGCACTAGCGGGAGGGTTTTACAATGAGCAGTTCTTC. Translating it yields CASSALAGGFYNEQFF.

V is TRBV5-4 and J is TRBJ2-1; 7 bases line up with TRBD2. The germline CDR1 and CDR2 sequences are SGHNT and YYREEE (reference sequence). After removal of 3 bases from V and 3 bases from J, the junction contained 15 bases not matched to a gene. This CDR3 spans 18 amino acids. The CDR3 is CASSSGLSGLADYNEQFF. The CDR3 nucleotides read TGTGCCAGCAGCTCGGGACTGTCAGGGCTAGCGGACTACAATGAGCAGTTCTTC.

The V gene is TRBV6-6, the J gene TRBJ2-3; D may be TRBD1 (5 bases). Germline loops: CDR1 MNHNY, CDR2 SVGAGI (reference sequence). Trimming removed 4 bases from V and 6 bases from J, with 8 bases in between. The CDR3 is 12 amino acids. The CDR3 region has the DNA TGTGCCAGCAGTTCGGACACGGATACGCAGTATTTT. Translated, it gives CASSSDTDTQYF.

The V gene is TRBV2, the J gene TRBJ1-6, with D possibly TRBD1 on 5 matching bases. V shed 4 bases and J shed 6 bases, with 10 bases lying between them. The CDR3 totals 14 residues. CDR1 and CDR2 from the germline V gene are SNHLY and FYNNEI. The CDR3 here is CASSVEGSNSPLHF. DNA for the CDR3: TGTGCCAGCAGTGTGGAGGGGAGTAATTCACCCCTCCACTTT.

There are a few counts of this clone. V gene TRBV4-1 combines with J gene TRBJ2-1, with 7 bases that match TRBD2. Germline V gene sequence: CDR1 MGHRA, CDR2 YSYEKL. J gave up 5 bases and V 0 bases, and 7 bases lay outside the gene matches. The CDR3 covers 16 residues. CDR3 region: CASSQDAASGHNEQFF. CDR3 bases: TGCGCCAGCAGCCAAGATGCCGCTAGCGGCCACAATGAGCAGTTCTTC.

The V call is TRBV6-5, the J call TRBJ1-2; D is perhaps TRBD1 (6 bases). The germline CDR1 and CDR2 sequences are MNHEY and SVGAGI. The V end was cut by 6 bases, the J end by 5 bases, with 13 bases between. The CDR3 contains 13 residues. CDR3 amino acids: CASRPDRLYGYTF. The CDR3 DNA is TGTGCCAGCAGACCGGACAGACTATATGGCTACACCTTC.

The rearrangement links TRBV12-2 to TRBJ1-2. TRBV12-2 is a pseudogene. The CDR3 totals 13 residues. The CDR3 spells CARYGQPGYGYTF. The CDR3 coding sequence is TGTGCAAGGTACGGTCAACCCGGCTATGGCTACACCTTC.